This entry describes one TCR beta chain. No antigen is known for it. This record comes from a study of blood T cells in healthy people across ages. Then a second PCR, running about 6 to 12 cycles, was carried out with a sample-barcoded 5' primer and a J-beta primer mix. TCRdb ran MiXCR on the 5' RACE reads and lists one entry per CDR3 protein. The sample consists of about 1.6 million distinct CDR3 sequences, about 31% of them appearing once. Notes on the study in general: Diversity figures derived from one million T cells were judged to underestimate the true value.

Germline V gene sequence: CDR1 MGHDK, CDR2 SYGVNS. CDR3 size: 20 residues. Trimming cost V 6 bases and J 1 base; bases outside gene matches: 16. This sequence joins TRBV25-1 and TRBJ2-1; 12 bases line up with TRBD1. The source is a woman aged 25 to 45 in good health. Material for sequencing was blood. The CDR3 is CASRPGKGQGAVWSYNEQFF. The CDR3 nucleotides are TGTGCCAGCAGACCCGGCAAGGGACAGGGGGCGGTATGGTCCTACAATGAGCAGTTCTTC.